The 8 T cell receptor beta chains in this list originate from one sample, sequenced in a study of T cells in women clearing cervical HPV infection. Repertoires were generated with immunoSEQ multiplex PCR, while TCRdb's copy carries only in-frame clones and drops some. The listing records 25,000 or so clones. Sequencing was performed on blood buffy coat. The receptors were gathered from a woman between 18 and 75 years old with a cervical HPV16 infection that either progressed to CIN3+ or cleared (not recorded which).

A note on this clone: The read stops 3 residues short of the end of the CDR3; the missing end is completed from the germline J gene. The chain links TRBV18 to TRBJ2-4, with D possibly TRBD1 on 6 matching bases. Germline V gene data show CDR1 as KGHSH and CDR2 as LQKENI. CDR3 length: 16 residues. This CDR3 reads CASSPPSLRDNYGQYF. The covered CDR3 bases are TGTGCCAGCTCACCACCGAGTCTGAGGGACAACTATGGT.

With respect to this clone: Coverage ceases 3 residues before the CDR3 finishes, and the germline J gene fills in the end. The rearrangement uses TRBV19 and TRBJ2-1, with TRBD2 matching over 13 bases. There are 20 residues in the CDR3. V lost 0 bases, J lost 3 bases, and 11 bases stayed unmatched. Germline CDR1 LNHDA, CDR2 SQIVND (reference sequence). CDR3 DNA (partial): TGTGCCAGTAGTATAGAAATGCCACTAGCGGGGGGGCGGTTCTACAATGAG. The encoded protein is CASSIEMPLAGGRFYNE. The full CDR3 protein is CASSIEMPLAGGRFYNEQFF.

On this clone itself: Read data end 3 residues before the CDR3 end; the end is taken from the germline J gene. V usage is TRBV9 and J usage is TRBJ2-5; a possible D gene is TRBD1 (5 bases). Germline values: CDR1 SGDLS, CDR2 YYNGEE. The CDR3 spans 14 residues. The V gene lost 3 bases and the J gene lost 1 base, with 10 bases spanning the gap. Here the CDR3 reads CASSARTSQETQYF. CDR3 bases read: TGTGCCAGCAGCGCCCGGACATCCCAAGAGACC.

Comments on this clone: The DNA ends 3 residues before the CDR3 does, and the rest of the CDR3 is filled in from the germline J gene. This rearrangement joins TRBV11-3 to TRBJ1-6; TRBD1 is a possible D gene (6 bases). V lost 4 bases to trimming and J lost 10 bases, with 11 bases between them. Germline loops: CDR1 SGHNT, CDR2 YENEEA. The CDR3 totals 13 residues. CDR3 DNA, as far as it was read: TGTGCCAGCAGCTACAGGGTTGGCTCACCC. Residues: CASSYRVGSP. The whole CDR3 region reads CASSYRVGSPLHF.

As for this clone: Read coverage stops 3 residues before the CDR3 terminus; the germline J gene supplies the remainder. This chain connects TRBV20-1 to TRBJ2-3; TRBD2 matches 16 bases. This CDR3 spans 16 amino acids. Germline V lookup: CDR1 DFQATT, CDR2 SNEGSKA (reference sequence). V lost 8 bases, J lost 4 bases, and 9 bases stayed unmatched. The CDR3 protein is CSTPGTSGRASDTQYF. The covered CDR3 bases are TGCAGTACACCCGGGACTAGCGGGAGGGCATCAGATACG.

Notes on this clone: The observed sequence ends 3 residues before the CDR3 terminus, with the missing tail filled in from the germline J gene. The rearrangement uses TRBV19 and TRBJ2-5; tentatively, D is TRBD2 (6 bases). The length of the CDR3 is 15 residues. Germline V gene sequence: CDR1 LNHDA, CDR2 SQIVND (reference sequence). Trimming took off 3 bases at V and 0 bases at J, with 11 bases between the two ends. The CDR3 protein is CASSMAGDYQETQYF. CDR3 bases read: TGTGCCAGTAGTATGGCTGGGGACTACCAAGAGACC.

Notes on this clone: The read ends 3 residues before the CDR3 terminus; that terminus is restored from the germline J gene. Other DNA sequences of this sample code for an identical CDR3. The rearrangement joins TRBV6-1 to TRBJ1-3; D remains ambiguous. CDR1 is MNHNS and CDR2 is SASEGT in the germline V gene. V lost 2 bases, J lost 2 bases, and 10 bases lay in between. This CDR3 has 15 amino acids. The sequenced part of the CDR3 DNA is TGTGCCAGCAGTGAAACGAGGGCAACTGGAAACACC. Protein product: CASSETRATGNT. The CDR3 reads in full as CASSETRATGNTIYF.

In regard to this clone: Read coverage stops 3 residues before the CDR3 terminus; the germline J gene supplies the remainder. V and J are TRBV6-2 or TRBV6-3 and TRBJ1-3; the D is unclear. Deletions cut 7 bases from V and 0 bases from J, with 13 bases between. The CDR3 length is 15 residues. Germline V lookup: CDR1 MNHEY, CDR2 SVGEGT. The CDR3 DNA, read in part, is TGTGCCAGCAAAATTTCGGCTAGCTCTGGAAACACC. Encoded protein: CASKISASSGNT. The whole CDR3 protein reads CASKISASSGNTIYF.